Presented here are 27 T cell receptor beta chains from one specimen sequenced in a study of shared clonotypes between healthy human individuals. Profiled with immunoSEQ multiplex PCR; TCRdb holds only in-frame clones, not every one. The repertoire has about 2.5 million clones, roughly 90% of them found once; the top ten carry around 0.4%. Material: naive CD4+ T cells from PBMCs. Stated subset: CD45RA+ positively selected. These receptors all stem from a man aged 18 to 29 in good health. Some clones in this sample may be carry-over from other donors' samples.

The rearrangement uses TRBV7-6 and TRBJ2-2; D not resolved. The CDR3 extends over 14 amino acids. The germline V gene has CDR1 SGHVS and CDR2 FNYEAQ. V lost 1 base and J lost 6, with 9 bases in between. The CDR3 region is CASSLGPLPGELFF. For the CDR3, the DNA is TGTGCCAGCAGCTTAGGGCCTCTCCCCGGGGAGCTGTTTTTT.

This chain connects TRBV11-3 to TRBJ2-5; 8 positions agree with TRBD2. The CDR3 runs to 14 residues. V was clipped by 5 bases and J by 5 bases; unmatched bases: 7. Germline V gene data show CDR1 as SGHNT and CDR2 as YENEEA. The CDR3 loop reads CASSRRGVAETQYF. CDR3 DNA: TGTGCCAGCAGCCGGCGGGGGGTAGCGGAGACCCAGTACTTC.

This clone appeared a single time. The V call is TRBV18, the J call TRBJ2-7, with D possibly TRBD1 on 6 matching bases. V shed 6 bases and J shed 0 bases, with 18 bases lying between them. Germline lookup yields CDR1 KGHSH and CDR2 LQKENI. The CDR3 length is 16 residues. CDR3 loop: CASSPRVEGVSYEQYF. CDR3 in DNA: TGTGCCAGCTCCCCGCGGGTAGAGGGGGTCTCCTACGAGCAGTACTTC.

The chain combines TRBV7-9 with TRBJ1-1; D gene unclear. Germline lookup yields CDR1 SEHNR and CDR2 FQNEAQ (reference sequence). CDR3 length equals 13 residues. Trimming took off 6 bases at V and 9 bases at J, with 17 bases between the two ends. This CDR3 reads CASSPTAGHKAFF. The CDR3 bases are TGTGCCAGCAGTCCCACAGCAGGTCACAAAGCTTTCTTT.

The chain is built from TRBV4-1 and TRBJ2-5, with TRBD2 matching over 7 bases. CDR3 size: 16 residues. J lost 5 bases, V lost 1 base, and 10 bases had no gene match. Germline lookup yields CDR1 MGHRA and CDR2 YSYEKL. This chain's CDR3 is CASSQVRFLGRETQYF. The CDR3 DNA sequence: TGCGCCAGCAGCCAAGTTCGTTTTCTCGGGAGGGAGACCCAGTACTTC.

This chain uses TRBV5-6 with TRBJ1-2, with D possibly matching TRBD1 (6 bases). The CDR3 has 15 residues. Per germline, CDR1 SGHDT and CDR2 YYEEEE. V was trimmed by 6 bases and J by 0 bases, leaving 15 bases between them. The CDR3 loop reads CASTLRGASNYGYTF. DNA of the CDR3: TGTGCCAGCACCCTCCGGGGGGCGTCTAACTATGGCTACACCTTC.

J is TRBJ2-7 and V is TRBV4-1; D gene unclear. The CDR3 runs 13 residues. Per germline, CDR1 MGHRA and CDR2 YSYEKL. V lost 0 bases to trimming and J lost 6 bases, with 9 bases between them. Written as DNA, the CDR3 is TGCGCCAGCAGCCAAGATTGGGTGTCCGAGCAGTACTTC. Translating it yields CASSQDWVSEQYF.

The V call is TRBV7-9, the J call TRBJ2-5; 9 bases match TRBD2. The junction had 7 bases not matched to a gene; V was cut back by 5 bases and J by 3 bases. Germline CDR1 SEHNR, CDR2 FQNEAQ (reference sequence). The CDR3 is 15 residues long. CDR3: CASSQRLAAKETQYF. As DNA, the CDR3 is TGTGCCAGCAGCCAGAGACTAGCGGCCAAAGAGACCCAGTACTTC.

This chain links TRBV10-3 with TRBJ1-2, with 8 bases identical to TRBD1. Germline loops: CDR1 ENHRY, CDR2 SYGVKD. With 3 bases clipped from V and 5 bases from J, the junction kept 2 bases outside the gene matches. This CDR3 is 13 amino acids long. Here the CDR3 DNA reads TGTGCCATCAGTGATACAGGGGGATATGGCTACACCTTC. Translation gives CAISDTGGYGYTF.

This chain links TRBV27 with TRBJ2-7, with unresolved D. V was clipped by 9 bases and J by 0 bases, with 12 bases between them. The germline gives CDR1 MNHEY, CDR2 SMNVEV (reference sequence). The CDR3 has 13 residues. The CDR3 DNA reads TGTGCCAGTGGAGATCGGGTCTCCTACGAGCAGTACTTC. Its protein is CASGDRVSYEQYF.

V usage is TRBV28 and J usage is TRBJ1-2; D unclear. V shed 3 bases and J shed 8 bases, with 10 bases lying between them. Germline-derived CDR1 and CDR2 are MDHEN and SYDVKM. The CDR3 covers 12 residues. The CDR3 nucleotides are TGTGCCAGCAGTTTCCTCCCCGGGGGCTACACCTTC. Protein: CASSFLPGGYTF.

This chain joins TRBV30 and TRBJ1-5; tentatively, D is TRBD1 (6 bases). Trimming took off 5 bases at V and 6 bases at J, with 17 bases between the two ends. Germline CDR1 and CDR2: GTSNPN and SVGIG (reference sequence). This CDR3 has 14 amino acids. CDR3 residues: CAWSTGSPPQPQHF. CDR3 bases: TGTGCCTGGTCTACAGGGAGTCCCCCTCAGCCCCAGCATTTT.

The chain carries TRBV19 and TRBJ1-5; D not certain. The germline CDR1 and CDR2 sequences are LNHDA and SQIVND (reference sequence). CDR3 length equals 17 residues. V lost 7 bases to trimming and J lost 0 bases, with 19 bases between them. For the CDR3, the DNA is TGTGCCAGTATGGCTGGAAGGTACCCGTATAGCAATCAGCCCCAGCATTTT. It encodes CASMAGRYPYSNQPQHF.

The chain recombines TRBV10-3 with TRBJ2-5, with a possible D match to TRBD1 (5 bases). The CDR3 is 15 amino acids. Germline assignment: CDR1 ENHRY and CDR2 SYGVKD. The V and J ends lost 3 bases and 1 base respectively, with 12 bases between them. The CDR3 loop reads CAISDSLRGQETQYF. The CDR3 DNA reads TGTGCCATCAGTGACTCCCTAAGGGGCCAAGAGACCCAGTACTTC.

The chain joins TRBV28 to TRBJ2-3; D possibly corresponds to TRBD2 (5 bases). Germline assignment: CDR1 MDHEN and CDR2 SYDVKM. Trimming left V 5 bases short and J 0 bases short, with 9 bases between. The CDR3 extends over 14 amino acids. The CDR3 sequence: CASSPTRSTDTQYF. The CDR3 nucleotides are TGTGCCAGCAGTCCTACTAGAAGCACAGATACGCAGTATTTT.

The V gene is TRBV28, the J gene TRBJ2-7; 9 bases fit TRBD1. The CDR3 spans 16 residues. Trimming removed 7 bases from V and 1 base from J; junction bases left unmatched: 11. Germline CDR1 is MDHEN and CDR2 is SYDVKM. In DNA form, the CDR3 reads TGTGCCAGCACACCAGCCGGGACAGGGTTTTCCTACGAGCAGTACTTC. It specifies CASTPAGTGFSYEQYF.

Notes on this clone: The junction and the germline gene differ at one end; a read error may be behind it. J is TRBJ1-6 and V is TRBV4-1; D is uncertain. The CDR3 length is 17 residues. From germline, CDR1 is MGHRA and CDR2 YSYEKL. The CDR3 sequence is CASSQGAGQSSNSPLHF. CDR3 sequence (DNA): TGCGCCAGCAGCCAAGGCGCTGGGCAGTCCTCTAATTCACCCCTCCACTTT.

This chain links TRBV5-1 with TRBJ1-2; D is uncertain. Germline loops: CDR1 SGHRS, CDR2 YFSETQ. This CDR3 region has 15 residues. V gave up 6 bases and J gave up 4 bases, with 19 bases separating them. The CDR3 here is CASTSTPPGSYGYTF. The DNA of the CDR3 is TGCGCCAGCACCTCCACACCGCCAGGTAGCTATGGCTACACCTTC.

The chain carries TRBV27 and TRBJ1-1; TRBD1 matches at 9 bases. The J segment lost 11 bases and the V segment lost 11 bases, leaving 15 bases of the junction unmatched. This CDR3 spans 13 amino acids. CDR1 is MNHEY, CDR2 SMNVEV, per germline (reference sequence). The CDR3 sequence is CAAGGYRGLEAFF. For the CDR3, the DNA is TGTGCCGCAGGGGGCTACAGGGGGCTGGAGGCTTTCTTT.

V is TRBV6-1 and J is TRBJ1-5, with 9 bases that match TRBD1. CDR3 size: 15 residues. Germline V lookup: CDR1 MNHNS, CDR2 SASEGT. V gave up 7 bases and J gave up 6 bases; unmatched junction bases: 10. CDR3: CASTPTGGVGQPQHF. The DNA of the CDR3 is TGTGCCAGCACCCCAACAGGGGGCGTGGGTCAGCCCCAGCATTTT.

This chain links TRBV14 with TRBJ2-1, with D possibly matching TRBD2 (6 bases). The germline gives CDR1 SGHDN, CDR2 FVKESK. The V end lost 8 bases, the J end lost 12 bases, and 20 bases lay between the germline ends. The CDR3 covers 13 residues. The DNA of the CDR3 is TGTGCCAGCGAACTCCACGGGAGTATGGTGCAGTTCTTC. Translated: CASELHGSMVQFF.

The V call is TRBV10-1, the J call TRBJ2-7, with 7 nucleotides matching TRBD1. J was trimmed by 6 bases and V by 10 bases; bases with no gene match: 3. The V gene's germline CDR1 is WNHNN and CDR2 SYGVQD (reference sequence). The CDR3 is 10 residues long. The DNA of the CDR3 is TGCGCCATCAACAGGGGCGAGCAGTACTTC. Protein: CAINRGEQYF.

The chain uses TRBV19 and TRBJ1-2; 7 bases line up with TRBD1. The CDR3 is 17 residues long. From germline, CDR1 is LNHDA and CDR2 SQIVND (reference sequence). V shed 4 bases and J 2 bases; nucleotides not matched to a gene: 13. CDR3 in amino acids: CASSTLYSGTANYGYTF. The CDR3 bases are TGTGCCAGTAGTACCCTATACTCCGGGACAGCCAACTATGGCTACACCTTC.

The chain couples TRBV2 to TRBJ1-2; D not certain. The germline CDR1 and CDR2 sequences are SNHLY and FYNNEI. Trimming took 11 bases from V and 2 from J, leaving 15 bases between them. There are 13 residues in the CDR3. The CDR3 reads CARSPTSNYGYTF. The CDR3 DNA sequence: TGTGCCCGCTCCCCCACGTCGAACTATGGCTACACCTTC. Complete variable domain (other parts from reference TRBV2 and TRBJ1-2): EPEVTQTPSHQVTQMGQEVILRCVPISNHLYFYWYRQILGQKVEFLVSFYNNEISEKSEIFDDQFSVERPDGSNFTLKIRSTKLEDSAMYFCARSPTSNYGYTFGSGTRLTVV.

In regard to this clone: Other DNA sequences from this sample encode an identical CDR3 as well. The chain couples TRBV5-1 to TRBJ2-3; D might be TRBD1 or TRBD2, each matching 5 bases. Looked up from germline, CDR1 is SGHRS and CDR2 is YFSETQ. Trimming shortened V by 0 bases and J by 0 bases, and 8 bases separated the two germline ends. This CDR3 is built from 15 residues. The CDR3 spells CASSLAGRSTDTQYF. The CDR3 DNA reads TGCGCCAGCAGCTTGGCGGGACGGAGCACAGATACGCAGTATTTT.

Notes on this clone: The same CDR3 arises from other DNA sequences in this sample as well. CDR3 sequence reads: CASSLVLAGTYEQYF. As DNA, the CDR3 is TGTGCCAGCAGCTTGGTACTAGCGGGTACCTACGAGCAGTACTTC. V gene TRBV5-4 combines with J gene TRBJ2-7, with 9 bases that match TRBD2. Germline V gene lookup returns CDR1 SGHNT and CDR2 YYREEE (reference sequence). V was pared by 0 bases and J by 2 bases, with 3 bases of the junction left unmatched. The CDR3 runs 15 residues.

The chain links TRBV7-2 to TRBJ2-7, with D hard to call. From germline, CDR1 is SGHTA and CDR2 FQGNSA. Trimming removed 2 bases from V and 2 bases from J, with 13 bases in between. The CDR3 length is 15 residues. CDR3 in amino acids: CASSLSPTYTYEQYF. The DNA of the CDR3 is TGTGCCAGCAGCTTAAGCCCAACTTACACCTACGAGCAGTACTTC.